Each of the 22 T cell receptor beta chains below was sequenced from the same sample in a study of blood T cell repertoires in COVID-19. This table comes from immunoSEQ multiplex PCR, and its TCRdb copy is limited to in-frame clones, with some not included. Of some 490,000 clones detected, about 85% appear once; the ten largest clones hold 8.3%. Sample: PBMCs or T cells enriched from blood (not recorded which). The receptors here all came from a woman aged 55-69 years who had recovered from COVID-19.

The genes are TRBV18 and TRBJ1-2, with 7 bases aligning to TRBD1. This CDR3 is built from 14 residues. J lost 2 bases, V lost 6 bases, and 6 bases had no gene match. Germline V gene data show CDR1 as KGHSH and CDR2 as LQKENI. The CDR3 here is CASSHDRDNYGYTF. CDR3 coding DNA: TGTGCCAGCTCCCACGACAGGGACAACTATGGCTACACCTTC.

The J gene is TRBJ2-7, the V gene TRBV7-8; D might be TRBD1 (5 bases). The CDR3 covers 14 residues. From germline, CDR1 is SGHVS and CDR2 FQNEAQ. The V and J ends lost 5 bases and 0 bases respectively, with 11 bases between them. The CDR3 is CASSTPDSSYEQYV. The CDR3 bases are TGTGCCAGCAGCACCCCAGACAGCTCCTACGAGCAGTACGTC.

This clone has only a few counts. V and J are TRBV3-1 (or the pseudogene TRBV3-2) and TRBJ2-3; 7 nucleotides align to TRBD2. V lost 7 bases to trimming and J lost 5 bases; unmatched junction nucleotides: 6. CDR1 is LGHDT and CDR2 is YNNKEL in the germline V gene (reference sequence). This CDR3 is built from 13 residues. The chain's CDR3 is CASKRGGEDTQYF. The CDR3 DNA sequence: TGTGCCAGCAAGCGGGGTGGGGAAGATACGCAGTATTTT.

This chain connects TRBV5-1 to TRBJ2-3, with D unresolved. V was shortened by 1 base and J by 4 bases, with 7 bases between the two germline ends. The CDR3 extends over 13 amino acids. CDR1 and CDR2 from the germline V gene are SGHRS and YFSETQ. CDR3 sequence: CASSLFQADTQYF. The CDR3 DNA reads TGCGCCAGCAGCTTGTTCCAGGCAGATACGCAGTATTTT.

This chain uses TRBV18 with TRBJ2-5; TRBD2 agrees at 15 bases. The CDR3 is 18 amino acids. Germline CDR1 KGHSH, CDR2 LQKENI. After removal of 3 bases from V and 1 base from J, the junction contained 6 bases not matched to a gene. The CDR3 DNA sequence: TGTGCCAGCTCACCCCGGGGACTAGCGGGGGGCCTCCAAGAGACCCAGTACTTC. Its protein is CASSPRGLAGGLQETQYF.

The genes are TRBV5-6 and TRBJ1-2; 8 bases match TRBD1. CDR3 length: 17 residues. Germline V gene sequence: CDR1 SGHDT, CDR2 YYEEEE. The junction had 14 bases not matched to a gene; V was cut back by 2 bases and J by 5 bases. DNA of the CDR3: TGTGCCAGCAGCTTACCCCGGGGCAGGGGGCAATATTATGGCTACACCTTC. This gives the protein CASSLPRGRGQYYGYTF.

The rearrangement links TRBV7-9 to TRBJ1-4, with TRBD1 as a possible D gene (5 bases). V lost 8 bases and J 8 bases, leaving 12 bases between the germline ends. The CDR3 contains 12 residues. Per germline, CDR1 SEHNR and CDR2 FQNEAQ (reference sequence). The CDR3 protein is CASSLGREKLFF. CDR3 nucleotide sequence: TGTGCCAGCTCCCTGGGGCGGGAAAAACTGTTTTTT.

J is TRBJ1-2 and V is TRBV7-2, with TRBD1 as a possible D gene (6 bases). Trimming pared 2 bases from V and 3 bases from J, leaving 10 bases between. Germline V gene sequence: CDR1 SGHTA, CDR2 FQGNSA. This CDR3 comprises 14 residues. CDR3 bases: TGTGCCAGCAGCTTAAACTCAGGGGACTATGGCTACACCTTC. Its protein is CASSLNSGDYGYTF. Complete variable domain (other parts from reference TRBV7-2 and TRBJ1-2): GAGVSQSPSNKVTEKGKDVELRCDPISGHTALYWYRQSLGQGLEFLIYFQGNSAPDKSGLPSDRFSAERTGGSVSTLTIQRTQQEDSAVYLCASSLNSGDYGYTFGSGTRLTVV.

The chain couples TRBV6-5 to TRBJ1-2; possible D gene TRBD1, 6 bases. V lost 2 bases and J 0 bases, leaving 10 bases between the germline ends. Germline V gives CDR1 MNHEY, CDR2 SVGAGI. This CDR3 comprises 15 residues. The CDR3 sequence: CASSYGGAANYGYTF. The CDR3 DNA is TGTGCCAGCAGTTACGGGGGGGCTGCTAACTATGGCTACACCTTC.

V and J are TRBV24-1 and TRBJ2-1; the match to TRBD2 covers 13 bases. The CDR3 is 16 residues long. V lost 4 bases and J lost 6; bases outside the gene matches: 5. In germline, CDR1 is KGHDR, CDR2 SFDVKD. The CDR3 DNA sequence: TGTGCCACCAGTGACGGACTAGCGGGGGTGATCAATGAGCAGTTCTTC. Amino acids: CATSDGLAGVINEQFF.

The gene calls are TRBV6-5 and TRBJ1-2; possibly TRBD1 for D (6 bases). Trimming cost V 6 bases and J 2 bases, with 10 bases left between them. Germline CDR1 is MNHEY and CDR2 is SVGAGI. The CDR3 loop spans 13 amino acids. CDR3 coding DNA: TGTGCCAGCAGGCCGGACAGAAACTATGGCTACACCTTC. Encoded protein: CASRPDRNYGYTF.

CDR3 nucleotide sequence: TGCCGATCGACGGGGGAAACTAACAATGAGCAGTTCTTC. Protein product: CRSTGETNNEQFF. This chain connects TRBV4-1 to TRBJ2-1; TRBD2 is a possible D gene (6 bases). The CDR3 runs 13 residues. CDR1 is MGHRA, CDR2 YSYEKL, per germline.

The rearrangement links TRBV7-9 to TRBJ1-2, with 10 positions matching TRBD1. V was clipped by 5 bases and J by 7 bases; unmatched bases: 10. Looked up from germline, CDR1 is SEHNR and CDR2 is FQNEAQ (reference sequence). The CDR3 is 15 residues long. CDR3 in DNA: TGTGCCAGCAGCGCTCCGGGACAGGGGAATGGTGGCTACACCTTC. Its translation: CASSAPGQGNGGYTF.

The CDR3 bases are TGTGCCAGCTTTAGGGGGGGTGGTTACGAGCAGTACGTC. It yields the protein CASFRGGGYEQYV. The chain recombines TRBV5-6 with TRBJ2-7; the D gene is possibly TRBD2 (7 bases). The CDR3 has 13 residues. In germline, CDR1 is SGHDT, CDR2 YYEEEE. V lost 7 bases, J lost 4 bases, and 15 bases lay in between.

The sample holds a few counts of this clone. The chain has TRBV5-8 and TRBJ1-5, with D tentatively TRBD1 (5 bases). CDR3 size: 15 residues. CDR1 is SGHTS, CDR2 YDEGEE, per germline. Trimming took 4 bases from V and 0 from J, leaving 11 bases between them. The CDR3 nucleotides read TGTGCCAGCAGCCTACAGGAGAATAGCAATCAGCCCCAGCATTTT. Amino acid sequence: CASSLQENSNQPQHF.

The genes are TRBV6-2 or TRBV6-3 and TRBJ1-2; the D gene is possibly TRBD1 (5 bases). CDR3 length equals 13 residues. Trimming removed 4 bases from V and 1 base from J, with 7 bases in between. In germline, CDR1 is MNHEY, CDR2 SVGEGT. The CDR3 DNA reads TGTGCCAGCAGTTGGGGCGTTAACTATGGCTACACCTTC. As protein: CASSWGVNYGYTF.

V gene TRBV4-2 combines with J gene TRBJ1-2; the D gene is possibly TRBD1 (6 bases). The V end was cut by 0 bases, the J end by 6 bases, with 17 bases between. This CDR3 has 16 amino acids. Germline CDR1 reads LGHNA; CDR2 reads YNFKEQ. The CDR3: CASSQDWAGASHGYTF. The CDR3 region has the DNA TGTGCCAGCAGCCAAGATTGGGCGGGGGCGAGCCATGGCTACACCTTC.

The CDR3 protein is CASSLAGGQYEKLFF. The CDR3 DNA follows: TGTGCCAGCAGCTTAGCGGGGGGTCAATATGAAAAACTGTTTTTT. The V and J genes are TRBV7-6 and TRBJ1-4; maybe TRBD1 (5 bases). The CDR3 has 15 residues. Looked up from germline, CDR1 is SGHVS and CDR2 is FNYEAQ. Trimming left V 0 bases short and J 6 bases short, with 11 bases between.

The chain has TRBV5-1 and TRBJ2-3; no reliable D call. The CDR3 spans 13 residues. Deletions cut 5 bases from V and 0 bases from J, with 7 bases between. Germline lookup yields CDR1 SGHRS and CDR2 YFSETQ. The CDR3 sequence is CASRHTSTDTQYF. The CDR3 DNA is TGCGCCAGCAGGCATACTAGCACAGATACGCAGTATTTT.

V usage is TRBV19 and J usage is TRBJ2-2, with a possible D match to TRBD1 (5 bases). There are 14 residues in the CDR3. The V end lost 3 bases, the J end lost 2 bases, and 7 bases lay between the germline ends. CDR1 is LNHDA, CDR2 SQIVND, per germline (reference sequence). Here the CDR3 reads CASSIGQNTGELFF. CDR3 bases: TGTGCCAGTAGTATTGGACAAAACACCGGGGAGCTGTTTTTT.

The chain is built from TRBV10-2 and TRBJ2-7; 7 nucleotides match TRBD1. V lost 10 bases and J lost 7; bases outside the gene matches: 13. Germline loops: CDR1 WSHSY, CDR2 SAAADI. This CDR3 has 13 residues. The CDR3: CATAPTGTGEQYV. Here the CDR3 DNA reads TGCGCCACCGCCCCGACAGGGACGGGTGAGCAGTACGTC.

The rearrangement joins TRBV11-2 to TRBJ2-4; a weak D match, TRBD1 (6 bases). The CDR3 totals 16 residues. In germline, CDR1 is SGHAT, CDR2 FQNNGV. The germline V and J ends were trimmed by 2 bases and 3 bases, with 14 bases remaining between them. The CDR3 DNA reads TGTGCCAGCAGCTTAATTAGGGGGTTGAGCAAAAACATTCAGTACTTC. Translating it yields CASSLIRGLSKNIQYF.